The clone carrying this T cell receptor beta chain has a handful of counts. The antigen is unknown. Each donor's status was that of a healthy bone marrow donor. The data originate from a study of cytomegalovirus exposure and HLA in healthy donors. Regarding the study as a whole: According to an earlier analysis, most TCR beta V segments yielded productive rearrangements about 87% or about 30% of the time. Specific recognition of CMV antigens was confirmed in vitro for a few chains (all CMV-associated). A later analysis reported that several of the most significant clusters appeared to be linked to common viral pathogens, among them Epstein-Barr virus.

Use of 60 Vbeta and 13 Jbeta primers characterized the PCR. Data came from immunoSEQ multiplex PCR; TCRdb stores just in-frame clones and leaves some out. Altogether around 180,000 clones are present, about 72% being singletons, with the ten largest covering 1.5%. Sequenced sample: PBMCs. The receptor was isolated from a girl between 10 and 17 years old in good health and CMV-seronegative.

This chain's CDR3 is CASSNRKGGTGDEKLFF. In DNA form, the CDR3 reads TGTGCCAGCAGCAACCGAAAAGGCGGGACAGGGGATGAAAAACTGTTTTTT. This chain uses TRBV21-1 with TRBJ1-4; no check of the table's D call, TRBD1, against the DNA was made. TRBV21-1 corresponds to a pseudogene. This CDR3 contains 17 residues.